The T cell receptor (beta chain) under discussion was sequenced for a study of CD8 T cells in Susac syndrome. Trimming left V 6 bases short and J 3 bases short, with 14 bases between. CDR3 size: 14 residues. Random hexamers were used to reverse transcribe 0.5 to 1 ug of RNA. TCRdb reprocessed the immunoSEQ multiplex PCR reads with MiXCR, giving one entry per CDR3 protein. The table includes about 130,000 distinct CDR3 sequences, 95% detected once. V usage is TRBV12-3 or TRBV12-4 and J usage is TRBJ1-1; D remains ambiguous. This TCR was sampled from a human donor with Susac syndrome. The material sequenced was CD8+ T cells from PBMCs. The CDR3 DNA reads TGTGCCAGCAGCCAGACCCGAATGTACACTGAAGCTTTCTTT. Amino acids: CASSQTRMYTEAFF.